Each of the 11 T cell receptor beta chains below was sequenced from the same sample in a study of blood T cell repertoires in COVID-19. Measured with immunoSEQ multiplex PCR; TCRdb has only the in-frame clones, and not every one. Of tens of thousands of clones detected, more than 75% appear once; the ten largest clones hold 0.95% to 1.5%. Sequenced input: peripheral blood. The receptors were gathered from a woman older than 75 with acute or convalescent COVID-19.

This chain connects TRBV2 to TRBJ1-1; unclear D gene. The CDR3 spans 12 residues. The germline V and J ends were trimmed by 7 bases and 4 bases, with 10 bases remaining between them. The germline gives CDR1 SNHLY, CDR2 FYNNEI. CDR3 DNA sequence: TGTGCCAGCACCGGGGATTCCACTGAAGCTTTCTTT. Translation gives CASTGDSTEAFF.

This sequence joins TRBV20-1 and TRBJ1-1; D remains ambiguous. This CDR3 comprises 11 residues. CDR1 is DFQATT, CDR2 SNEGSKA, per germline (reference sequence). V gave up 3 bases and J gave up 4 bases, with 6 bases separating them. CDR3: CSASPGTEAFF. The CDR3 DNA sequence: TGCAGTGCTAGCCCCGGCACTGAAGCTTTCTTT.

The J gene is TRBJ2-7, the V gene TRBV18, with no clear D. The V gene lost 3 bases and the J gene lost 3 bases, with 6 bases spanning the gap. Germline V gene lookup returns CDR1 KGHSH and CDR2 LQKENI. The CDR3 contains 12 residues. The CDR3 loop is CASSPVDYEQYF. The CDR3 bases are TGTGCCAGCTCACCCGTAGACTACGAGCAGTACTTC.

The chain couples TRBV5-1 to TRBJ1-2; 7 nucleotides agree with TRBD1. This CDR3 has 15 residues. Looked up from germline, CDR1 is SGHRS and CDR2 is YFSETQ. V gave up 2 bases and J gave up 8 bases; unmatched junction bases: 12. The CDR3 DNA is TGCGCCAGCAGCTTCGGGGGAACAGGGGCTGAAGGCTACACCTTC. Translating it yields CASSFGGTGAEGYTF.

The genes are TRBV5-1 and TRBJ2-7; 9 bases match TRBD1. The junction had 4 bases not matched to a gene; V was cut back by 4 bases and J by 5 bases. There are 13 residues in the CDR3. The V gene's germline CDR1 is SGHRS and CDR2 YFSETQ. The CDR3 sequence is CASSRDRVNEQYF. CDR3 sequence (DNA): TGCGCCAGCAGCCGGGACAGGGTCAACGAGCAGTACTTC.

The chain combines TRBV5-1 with TRBJ1-5; TRBD1 might be the D (6 bases). V gave up 4 bases and J gave up 3 bases, with 14 bases separating them. Germline assignment: CDR1 SGHRS and CDR2 YFSETQ. CDR3 length: 15 residues. Here the CDR3 reads CASSRLGHINQPQHF. The DNA for the CDR3 is TGCGCCAGCAGCCGGCTGGGACATATCAATCAGCCCCAGCATTTT. Using reference TRBV5-1 and TRBJ1-5 for the parts outside the CDR3, the full variable domain is KAGVTQTPRYLIKTRGQQVTLSCSPISGHRSVSWYQQTPGQGLQFLFEYFSETQRNKGNFPGRFSGRQFSNSRSEMNVSTLELGDSALYLCASSRLGHINQPQHFGDGTRLSIL.

The chain couples TRBV19 to TRBJ2-2, with TRBD1 matching over 8 bases. The germline V gene has CDR1 LNHDA and CDR2 SQIVND (reference sequence). The CDR3 is made up of 16 amino acids. Germline trimming cut 9 bases from V and 3 bases from J; bases unmatched to any gene: 12. The CDR3 DNA reads as TGTGCCAGCTCGGGACAGGTGTCTTCTTACACCGGGGAGCTGTTTTTT. Protein product: CASSGQVSSYTGELFF.

V and J are TRBV5-4 and TRBJ2-1; TRBD2 is a possible D gene (6 bases). The germline CDR1 and CDR2 sequences are SGHNT and YYREEE (reference sequence). Trimming took off 5 bases at V and 2 bases at J, with 14 bases between the two ends. The length of the CDR3 is 15 residues. The CDR3 DNA reads as TGTGCCAGCAGTCAGCGACTAGAGACCTACAATGAGCAGTTCTTC. It encodes CASSQRLETYNEQFF.

V usage is TRBV2 and J usage is TRBJ1-1; D ambiguous. The CDR3 covers 13 residues. Germline V gene data show CDR1 as SNHLY and CDR2 as FYNNEI. Trimming removed 10 bases from V and 5 bases from J, with 17 bases in between. In DNA form, the CDR3 reads TGTGCCAACATTCTCGGGAGTCGGACTGAAGCTTTCTTT. This codes for CANILGSRTEAFF.

The chain recombines TRBV19 with TRBJ2-3, with D tentatively TRBD1 (6 bases). CDR1 and CDR2 from the germline V gene are LNHDA and SQIVND (reference sequence). The V end was cut by 6 bases, the J end by 2 bases, with 12 bases between. The CDR3 extends over 14 amino acids. CDR3 DNA sequence: TGTGCCAGTAGGGACAGCTTCATCACAGATACGCAGTATTTT. Its translation is CASRDSFITDTQYF.

The gene calls are TRBV12-5 and TRBJ2-5; the D gene is possibly TRBD1 (5 bases). The V end was cut by 5 bases, the J end by 5 bases, with 15 bases between. The CDR3 has 14 residues. The germline V gene encodes CDR1 LGHNT and CDR2 FRNRAP. CDR3: CASGGGQGVETQYF. Written as DNA, the CDR3 is TGTGCTAGTGGTGGCGGACAAGGCGTTGAGACCCAGTACTTC.